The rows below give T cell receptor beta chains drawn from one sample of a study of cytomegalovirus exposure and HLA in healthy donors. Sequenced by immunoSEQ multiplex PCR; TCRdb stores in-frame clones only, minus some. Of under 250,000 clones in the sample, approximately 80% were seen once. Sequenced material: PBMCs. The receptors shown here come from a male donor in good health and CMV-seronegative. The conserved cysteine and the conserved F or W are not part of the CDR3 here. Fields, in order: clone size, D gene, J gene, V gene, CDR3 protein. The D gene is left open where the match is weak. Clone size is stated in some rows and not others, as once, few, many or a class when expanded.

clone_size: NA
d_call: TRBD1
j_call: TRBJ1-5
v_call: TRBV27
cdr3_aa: ASARDRAGQPQH

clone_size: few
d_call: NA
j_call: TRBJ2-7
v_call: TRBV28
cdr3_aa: ASSTGYEQY

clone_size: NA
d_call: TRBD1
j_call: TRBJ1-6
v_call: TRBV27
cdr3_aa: ASSLTGADNSPLH

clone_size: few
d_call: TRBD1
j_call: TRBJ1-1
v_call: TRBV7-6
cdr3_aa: ASSSRDRGLTEAF

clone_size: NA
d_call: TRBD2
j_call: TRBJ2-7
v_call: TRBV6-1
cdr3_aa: ASSEAVVRGTHEQY

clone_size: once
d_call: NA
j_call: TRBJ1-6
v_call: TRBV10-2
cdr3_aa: ASSPRGEGSNSPLH

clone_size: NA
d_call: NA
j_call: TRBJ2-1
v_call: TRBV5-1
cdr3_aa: ASSLDASSYNEQF

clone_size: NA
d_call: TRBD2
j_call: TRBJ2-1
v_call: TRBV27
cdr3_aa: ASRSSGRNEQF

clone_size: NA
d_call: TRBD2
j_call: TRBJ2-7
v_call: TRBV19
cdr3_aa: ASSIDRGLTYEQY

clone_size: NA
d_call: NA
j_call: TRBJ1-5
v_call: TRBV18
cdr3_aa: ASSPNRETPQH

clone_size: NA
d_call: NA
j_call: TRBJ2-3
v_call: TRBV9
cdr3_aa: ASSVVFADTQY

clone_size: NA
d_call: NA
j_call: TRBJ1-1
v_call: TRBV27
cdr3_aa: ASSFRETANTEAF

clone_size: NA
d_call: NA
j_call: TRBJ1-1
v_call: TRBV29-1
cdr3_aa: SVSQERYTEAF

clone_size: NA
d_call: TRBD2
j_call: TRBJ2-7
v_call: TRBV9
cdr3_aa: ASSVGLANYEQY

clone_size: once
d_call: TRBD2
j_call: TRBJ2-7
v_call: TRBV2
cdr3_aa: ASSEQSTSGYEQY

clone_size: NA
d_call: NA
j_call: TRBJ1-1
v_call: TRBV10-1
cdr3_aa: ASKLGRSTEAF

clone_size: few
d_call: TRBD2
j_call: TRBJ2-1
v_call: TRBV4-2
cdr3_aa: ASSQPGGRAVDEQF

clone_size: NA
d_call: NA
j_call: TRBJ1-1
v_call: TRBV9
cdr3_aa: ASSFRDHTEAF

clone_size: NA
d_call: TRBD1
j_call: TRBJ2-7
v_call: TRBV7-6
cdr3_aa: ASSLGGGSPYAQY

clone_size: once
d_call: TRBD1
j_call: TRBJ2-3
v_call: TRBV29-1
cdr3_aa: SGGQAPDTQY

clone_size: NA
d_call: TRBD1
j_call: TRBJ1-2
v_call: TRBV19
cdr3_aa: ASSIDRGIGGYT

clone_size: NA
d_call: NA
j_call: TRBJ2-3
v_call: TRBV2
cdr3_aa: ASSDSNAQY

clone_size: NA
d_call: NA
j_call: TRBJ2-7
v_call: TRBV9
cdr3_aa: ASSEQDPPYEQY

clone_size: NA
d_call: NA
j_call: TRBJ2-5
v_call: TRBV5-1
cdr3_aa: ASSLMAEETQY

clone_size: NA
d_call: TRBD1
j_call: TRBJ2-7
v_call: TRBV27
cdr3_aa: ASSFDGGTGVLYEQY

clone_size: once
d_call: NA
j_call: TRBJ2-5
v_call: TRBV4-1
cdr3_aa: ASSQDRTVQETQY

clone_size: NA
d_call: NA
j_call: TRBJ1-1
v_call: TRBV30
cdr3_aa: ALGVQSRETEAF

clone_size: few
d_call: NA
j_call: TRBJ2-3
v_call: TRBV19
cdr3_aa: ASSITITEDTQY

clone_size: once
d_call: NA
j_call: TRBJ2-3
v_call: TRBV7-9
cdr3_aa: ASSLAGGTDTQY

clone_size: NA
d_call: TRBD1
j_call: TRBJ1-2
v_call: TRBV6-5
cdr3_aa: ASSPQGGAAGYT

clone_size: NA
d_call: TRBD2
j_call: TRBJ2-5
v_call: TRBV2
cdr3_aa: ASSERSLAGGRETQY

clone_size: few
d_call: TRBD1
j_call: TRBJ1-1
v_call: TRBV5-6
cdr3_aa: ASSRDRAQSEAF

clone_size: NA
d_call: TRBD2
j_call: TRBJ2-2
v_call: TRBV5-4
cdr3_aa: ASSLAGRSTGELF

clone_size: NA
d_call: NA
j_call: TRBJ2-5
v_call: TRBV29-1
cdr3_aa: SVEPRQRDRETQY

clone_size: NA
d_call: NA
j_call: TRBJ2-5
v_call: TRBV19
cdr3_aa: ASSTGETQY

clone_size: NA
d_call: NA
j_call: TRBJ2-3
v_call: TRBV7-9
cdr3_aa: ASSLGTDTQY

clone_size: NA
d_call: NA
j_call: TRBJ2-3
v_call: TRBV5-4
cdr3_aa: ASSPEGGSTDTQY

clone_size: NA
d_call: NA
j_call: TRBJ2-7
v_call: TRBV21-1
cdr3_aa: ASRRGCVRKLAGPRRREQY

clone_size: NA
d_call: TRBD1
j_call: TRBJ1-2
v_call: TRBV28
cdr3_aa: ASSPGDSLNYGYT

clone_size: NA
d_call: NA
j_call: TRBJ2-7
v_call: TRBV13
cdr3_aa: ASSSPGSEQY

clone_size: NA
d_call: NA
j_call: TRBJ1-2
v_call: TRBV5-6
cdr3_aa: ASSLSGDGYT

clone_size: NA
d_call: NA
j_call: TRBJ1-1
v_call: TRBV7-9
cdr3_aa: ASSLGGVTEAF

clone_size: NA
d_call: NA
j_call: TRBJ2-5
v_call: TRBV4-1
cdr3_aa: ASSQLGPSRETQY

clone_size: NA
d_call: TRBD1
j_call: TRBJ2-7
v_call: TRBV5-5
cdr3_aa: ASSLDPGQGAYEQY

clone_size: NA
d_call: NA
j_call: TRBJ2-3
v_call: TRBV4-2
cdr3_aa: ASSHQGASADTQY

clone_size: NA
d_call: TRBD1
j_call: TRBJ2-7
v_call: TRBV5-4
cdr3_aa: ASSLPQTGGLNEQY

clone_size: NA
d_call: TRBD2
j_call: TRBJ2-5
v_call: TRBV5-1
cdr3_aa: ASSQKTSGETQY

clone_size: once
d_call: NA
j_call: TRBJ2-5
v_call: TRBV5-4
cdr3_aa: ASSLGGREITGEQY

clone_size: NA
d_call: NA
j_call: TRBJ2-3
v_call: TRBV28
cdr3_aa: ASSVRGDTQY

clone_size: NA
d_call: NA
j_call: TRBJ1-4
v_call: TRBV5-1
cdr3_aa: ASSSLWTAVSTNEKLF

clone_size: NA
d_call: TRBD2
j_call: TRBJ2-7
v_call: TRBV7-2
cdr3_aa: ASSWAGGTSPIYEQY

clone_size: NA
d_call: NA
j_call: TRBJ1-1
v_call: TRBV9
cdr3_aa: ASSARNPLRGWNTEAF

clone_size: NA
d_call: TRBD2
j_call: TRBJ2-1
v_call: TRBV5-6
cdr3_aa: ASSPQGLAGVWGEQF

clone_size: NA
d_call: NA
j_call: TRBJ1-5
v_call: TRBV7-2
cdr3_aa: ASSLGGGQPQH

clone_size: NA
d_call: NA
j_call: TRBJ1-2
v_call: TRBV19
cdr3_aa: ASTPRGVYYGYT